This T cell receptor beta chain was documented in a study of brain T cells in children with intractable seizures. Study conclusions and caveats: Only CDR3 sequence similarity suggested viral specificity, without known HCMV serostatus. Known viral epitope-specific CDR3s closely matched each case's top public brain CDR3. Absence of clones before surgery may stem from lower sequencing depth.

Only cases whose brain tissue showed the highest T cell transcript signatures were sequenced. Before surgery, patients took at least one anti-epileptic drug. The assay was immunoSEQ multiplex PCR, and TCRdb's table has in-frame clones only and misses some. The sample consists of over 1,500 clones, about 78% of them appearing once. The sample holds one count of this clone. The target antigen is unknown. CDR1 is MGHDK, CDR2 SYGVNS, per germline. Trimming cost V 1 base and J 9 bases, with 13 bases left between them. This CDR3 spans 15 amino acids. The sample here was resected brain tissue, taken at surgery. J is TRBJ1-6 and V is TRBV25-1, with D hard to call. This TCR derives from a girl aged 2 to 9 with tuberous sclerosis and intractable seizures. This CDR3 reads CASSEFAQAGSPLHF. In DNA form, the CDR3 reads TGTGCCAGCAGTGAATTCGCCCAGGCGGGTTCACCCCTCCACTTT.